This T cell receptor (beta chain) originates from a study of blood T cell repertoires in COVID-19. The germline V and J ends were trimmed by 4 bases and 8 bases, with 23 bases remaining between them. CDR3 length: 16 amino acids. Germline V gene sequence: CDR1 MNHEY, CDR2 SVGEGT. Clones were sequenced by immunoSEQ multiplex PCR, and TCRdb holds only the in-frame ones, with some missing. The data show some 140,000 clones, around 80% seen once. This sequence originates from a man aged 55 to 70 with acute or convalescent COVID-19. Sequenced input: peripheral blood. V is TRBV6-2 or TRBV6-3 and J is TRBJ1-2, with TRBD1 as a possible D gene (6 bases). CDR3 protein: CASSSATADRPGGYTF. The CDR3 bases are TGTGCCAGCAGTTCCGCAACCGCGGACAGACCGGGGGGCTACACCTTC.